There are many counts of the clone carrying this T cell receptor beta chain. Trimming removed 4 bases at V and 9 bases at J, with 16 bases between. Germline CDR1 and CDR2: SGHDT and YYEEEE. The CDR3 runs 14 residues. This sample was included in a study of T cell repertoires in cytomegalovirus infection. Overall study context: It can be stated that public TCR beta signatures indicated CMV infection as well as a matching HLA type.

TCRdb re-called the reads with MiXCR, one entry per CDR3 protein. The sample gives 450,000 to 600,000 distinct CDR3 sequences, about 11% of which show up once; roughly 10% is in the top ten. The J gene is TRBJ1-4, the V gene TRBV5-6; D unresolved. The sample was PBMCs. The receptor comes from a human donor in good health (CMV status not recorded). Some clones in this sample may be carry-over from other donors' samples. The DNA for the CDR3 is TGTGCCAGCAGCGCGGGAGGGAACGCGAAAAAACTGTTTTTT. Translation gives CASSAGGNAKKLFF.